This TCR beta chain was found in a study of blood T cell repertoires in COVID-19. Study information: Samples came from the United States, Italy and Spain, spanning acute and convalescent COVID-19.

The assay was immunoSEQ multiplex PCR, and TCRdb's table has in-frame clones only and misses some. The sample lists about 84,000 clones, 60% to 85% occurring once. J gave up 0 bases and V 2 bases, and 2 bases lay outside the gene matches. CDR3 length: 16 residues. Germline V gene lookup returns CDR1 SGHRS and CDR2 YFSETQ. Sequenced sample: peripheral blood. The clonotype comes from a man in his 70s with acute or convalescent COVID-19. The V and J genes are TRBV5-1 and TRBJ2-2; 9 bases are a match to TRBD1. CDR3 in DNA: TGCGCCAGCAGCTTCAGACAGGGGGCGAACACCGGGGAGCTGTTTTTT. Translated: CASSFRQGANTGELFF. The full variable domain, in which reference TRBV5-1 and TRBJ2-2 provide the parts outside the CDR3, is KAGVTQTPRYLIKTRGQQVTLSCSPISGHRSVSWYQQTPGQGLQFLFEYFSETQRNKGNFPGRFSGRQFSNSRSEMNVSTLELGDSALYLCASSFRQGANTGELFFGEGSRLTVL.